This entry concerns a single T cell receptor (beta chain). In germline, CDR1 is SGHTA, CDR2 FQGTGA. V lost 0 bases and J 8 bases, leaving 10 bases between the germline ends. This CDR3 comprises 13 residues. These data are taken from a study of blood T cell repertoires in COVID-19. Looking at the study overall: Sites in the United States, Italy and Spain provided acute and convalescent COVID-19 samples. T cells, B-cell-depleted T cells, or PBMCs supplied cDNA or gDNA.

In the original workflow: Estimates of nucleated cell counts were drawn from the amplification of reference gene primers. TCRdb's table, derived via immunoSEQ multiplex PCR, lists solely in-frame clones and lacks some. V and J calls and clone size come straight from that table; D and trimming were deduced from the DNA. The table lists a few hundred thousand clones, about nine tenths of them singletons. This sequence joins TRBV7-3 and TRBJ2-5; D might be TRBD1 (5 bases). The sequence came from a woman aged 50 to 65 who had recovered from COVID-19. The sample was peripheral blood. This CDR3 reads CASSLTQGRTQYF. DNA for the CDR3: TGTGCCAGCAGCTTAACCCAGGGTCGAACCCAGTACTTC.